A selection of T cell receptor beta chains follows, all from one sample in a study of CD8 T cells in ankylosing spondylitis. Each CDR3 protein gets one entry after TCRdb re-called the 5' RACE reads with MiXCR. The sample lists roughly 38,000 distinct CDR3 sequences; approximately 3% were seen once. Sequencing was performed on blood, either unsorted or a sorted T cell fraction (not recorded which). The receptors here all came from a male donor with ankylosing spondylitis or in good health (not recorded which). The CDR3 runs from the conserved cysteine through the conserved F or W. A D gene is named only where the DNA matches it firmly. Some rows mark clone size as missing; the rest say once, few, many or name a class of expanded clone.

j_call: TRBJ2-5; v_call: TRBV9; cdr3_length: 17; d_call: .; clone_size: many; cdr3_nt: TGTGCCAGCAGCGTAGGAGGTATCGGGGGGCGCCAAGAGACCCAGTACTTC; cdr3_aa: CASSVGGIGGRQETQYF
j_call: TRBJ2-3; v_call: TRBV9; cdr3_length: 16; d_call: .; clone_size: many; cdr3_nt: TGTGCCAGCAGCGTAGGATTGGGGGATTCGTACGATACGCAGTATTTT; cdr3_aa: CASSVGLGDSYDTQYF
j_call: TRBJ1-4; v_call: TRBV9; cdr3_length: 16; d_call: .; clone_size: .; cdr3_nt: TGTGCCAGCAGCCCAATGGGGACACAACTTAATGAAAAACTGTTTTTT; cdr3_aa: CASSPMGTQLNEKLFF
j_call: TRBJ2-3; v_call: TRBV9; cdr3_length: 14; d_call: TRBD2; clone_size: .; cdr3_nt: TGTGCCAGCAGCGTCCTAGCGGCCACAGATACGCAGTATTTT; cdr3_aa: CASSVLAATDTQYF
j_call: TRBJ2-2; v_call: TRBV9; cdr3_length: 14; d_call: .; clone_size: many; cdr3_nt: TGTGCCAGCAGTCGACTAGGAGACGTCGGGGAGCTGTTTTTT; cdr3_aa: CASSRLGDVGELFF
j_call: TRBJ2-1; v_call: TRBV9; cdr3_length: 18; d_call: TRBD2; clone_size: many; cdr3_nt: TGTGCCAGCAGCGTAGCCCCAGCGGGGGGGCAGAGTAACAATGAGCAGTTCTTC; cdr3_aa: CASSVAPAGGQSNNEQFF
j_call: TRBJ2-3; v_call: TRBV9; cdr3_length: 16; d_call: TRBD2; clone_size: few; cdr3_nt: TGTGCCAGCAGCGTTCCCGGGACTAGCGGGCCCGATACGCAGTATTTT; cdr3_aa: CASSVPGTSGPDTQYF
j_call: TRBJ2-5; v_call: TRBV9; cdr3_length: 16; d_call: TRBD2; clone_size: many; cdr3_nt: TGTGCCAGCAGCGTAGACACTAGCGGAACCCAAGAGACCCAGTACTTC; cdr3_aa: CASSVDTSGTQETQYF
j_call: TRBJ2-3; v_call: TRBV9; cdr3_length: 16; d_call: TRBD2; clone_size: many; cdr3_nt: TGTGCCAGCAGCCCCATAGCGGGGGGGGGCACAGATACGCAGTATTTT; cdr3_aa: CASSPIAGGGTDTQYF
j_call: TRBJ2-3; v_call: TRBV9; cdr3_length: 17; d_call: TRBD2; clone_size: many; cdr3_nt: TGTGCCAGCAGCGCCCTTAGCGGGGGGGCCAGTACAGATACGCAGTATTTT; cdr3_aa: CASSALSGGASTDTQYF
j_call: TRBJ2-3; v_call: TRBV9; cdr3_length: 16; d_call: .; clone_size: many; cdr3_nt: TGTGCCAGCAGCGTAGCGGGTAGCGTCATCGCAGATACGCAGTATTTT; cdr3_aa: CASSVAGSVIADTQYF
j_call: TRBJ2-1; v_call: TRBV9; cdr3_length: 18; d_call: TRBD1; clone_size: many; cdr3_nt: TGTGCCAGCAGCGTAGGGCGACTTCGGGACAGGGTATGGAATGAGCAGTTCTTC; cdr3_aa: CASSVGRLRDRVWNEQFF
j_call: TRBJ1-2; v_call: TRBV9; cdr3_length: 13; d_call: .; clone_size: many; cdr3_nt: TGTGCCAGCAGTGGTGGAAGTTATTATGGCTACACCTTC; cdr3_aa: CASSGGSYYGYTF
j_call: TRBJ2-1; v_call: TRBV9; cdr3_length: 15; d_call: .; clone_size: many; cdr3_nt: TGTGCCAGCAGCGTACTAGGCAGGGAGACCCATGAGCAGTTCTTC; cdr3_aa: CASSVLGRETHEQFF
j_call: TRBJ2-5; v_call: TRBV9; cdr3_length: 13; d_call: .; clone_size: many; cdr3_nt: TGTGCCAGCAGCGACAGGGGGGGAGAGACCCAGTACTTC; cdr3_aa: CASSDRGGETQYF
j_call: TRBJ2-2; v_call: TRBV6-4; cdr3_length: 13; d_call: .; clone_size: many; cdr3_nt: TGTGCCAGCAGTCGAGAAGGGCCCGGGGAGCTGTTTTTT; cdr3_aa: CASSREGPGELFF
j_call: TRBJ1-1; v_call: TRBV9; cdr3_length: 16; d_call: .; clone_size: many; cdr3_nt: TGTGCCAGCAGCGGCCGGACTACCAATCTTGCCACTGAAGCTTTCTTT; cdr3_aa: CASSGRTTNLATEAFF
j_call: TRBJ2-5; v_call: TRBV7-3; cdr3_length: 14; d_call: .; clone_size: many; cdr3_nt: TGTGCCAGCACCCGGGGAGTGGACCAAGAGACCCAGTACTTC; cdr3_aa: CASTRGVDQETQYF
j_call: TRBJ1-2; v_call: TRBV9; cdr3_length: 13; d_call: TRBD1; clone_size: many; cdr3_nt: TGTGCCAGCAGCACCACAGGGGACTATGGCTACACCTTC; cdr3_aa: CASSTTGDYGYTF
j_call: TRBJ1-2; v_call: TRBV9; cdr3_length: 14; d_call: .; clone_size: many; cdr3_nt: TGTGCCAGCAGCGTTGCGGAGGGGAGGGGAGGCTACACCTTC; cdr3_aa: CASSVAEGRGGYTF
j_call: TRBJ2-2; v_call: TRBV9; cdr3_length: 15; d_call: .; clone_size: many; cdr3_nt: TGTGCCAGCAGCGTCAGTAATGCGAACACCGGGGAGCTGTTTTTT; cdr3_aa: CASSVSNANTGELFF
j_call: TRBJ2-5; v_call: TRBV9; cdr3_length: 17; d_call: TRBD2; clone_size: many; cdr3_nt: TGTGCCAGCAGCGTAGCAGCGGGGGGCGTAGGCCAAGAGACCCAGTACTTC; cdr3_aa: CASSVAAGGVGQETQYF
j_call: TRBJ1-3; v_call: TRBV9; cdr3_length: 16; d_call: .; clone_size: many; cdr3_nt: TGTGCCAGCAGCGTAGGCCCCGACGGCTCTGGAAACACCATATATTTT; cdr3_aa: CASSVGPDGSGNTIYF
j_call: TRBJ2-5; v_call: TRBV9; cdr3_length: 13; d_call: .; clone_size: many; cdr3_nt: TGTGCCAGCAGCGGCGACTTCCAAGAGACCCAGTACTTC; cdr3_aa: CASSGDFQETQYF
j_call: TRBJ1-2; v_call: TRBV9; cdr3_length: 15; d_call: TRBD1; clone_size: many; cdr3_nt: TGTGCCAGCAGCGCACCGGGACAGGGGGTTAGTGGCTACACCTTC; cdr3_aa: CASSAPGQGVSGYTF
j_call: TRBJ1-5; v_call: TRBV9; cdr3_length: 14; d_call: TRBD1; clone_size: many; cdr3_nt: TGTGCCAGCAGCGTGGGACAGGCGGGGCCGCCCCAGCATTTT; cdr3_aa: CASSVGQAGPPQHF